The clone carrying this T cell receptor (beta chain) appeared a few times. A library of TCRbeta sequences, prepared with unique molecular identifiers, was generated. One entry per CDR3 protein results from TCRdb running MiXCR on the PCR reads. The sample yields roughly 500,000 distinct CDR3 sequences, roughly 33% seen once. The record originates from a study of T-cell reconstitution after alpha-beta-depleted transplantation in children. The CDR3 is made up of 16 amino acids. Between the trimmed V and J ends, which lost 4 bases and 7 bases, there was a span of 21 bases. CDR1 and CDR2 from the germline V gene are SGHDT and YYEEEE.

The sample in question was PBMCs from the stem cell graft donor, obtained from the stem cell graft. This chain links TRBV5-6 with TRBJ1-5; D unresolved. This clonotype was sampled from a human donor who donated a stem cell graft to a child with aplastic anemia. The CDR3 DNA is TGTGCCAGCAGCCGTTCTTGGGATACGGGTTTACAGCCCCAGCATTTT. Protein sequence: CASSRSWDTGLQPQHF.